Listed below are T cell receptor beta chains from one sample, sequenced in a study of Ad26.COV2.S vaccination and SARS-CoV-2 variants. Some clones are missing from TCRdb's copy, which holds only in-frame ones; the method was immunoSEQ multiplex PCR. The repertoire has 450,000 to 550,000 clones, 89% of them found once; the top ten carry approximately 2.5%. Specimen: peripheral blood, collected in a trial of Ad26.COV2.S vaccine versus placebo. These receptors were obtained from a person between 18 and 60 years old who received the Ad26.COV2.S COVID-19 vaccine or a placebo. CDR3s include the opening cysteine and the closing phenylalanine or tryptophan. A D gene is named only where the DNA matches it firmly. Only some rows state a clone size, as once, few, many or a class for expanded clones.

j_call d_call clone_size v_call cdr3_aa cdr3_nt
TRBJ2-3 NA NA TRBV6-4 CASSEGPTTTQYF TGTGCCAGCAGTGAGGGACCAACTACTACGCAGTATTTT
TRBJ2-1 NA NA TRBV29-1 CSVEARNEQFF TGCAGCGTTGAAGCACGGAATGAGCAGTTCTTC
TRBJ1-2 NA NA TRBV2 CASSDWAGYGYTF TGTGCCAGCAGTGACTGGGCAGGCTATGGCTACACCTTC
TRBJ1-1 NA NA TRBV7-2 CASSLLPSMNTEAFF TGTGCCAGCAGCCTACTCCCTTCCATGAACACTGAAGCTTTCTTT
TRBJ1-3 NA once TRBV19 CASSTGQGKDTIYF TGTGCCAGTAGTACGGGACAAGGGAAAGACACCATATATTTT
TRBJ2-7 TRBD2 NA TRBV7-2 CASSSSGGSSRHEQYF TGTGCCAGCAGCTCGAGCGGGGGGTCTAGCAGGCACGAGCAGTACTTC
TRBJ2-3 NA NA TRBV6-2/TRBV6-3 CASSRPTSVTDTQYF TGTGCCAGCAGCCGACCGACTAGTGTGACAGATACGCAGTATTTT
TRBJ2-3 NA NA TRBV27 CASSLDYDTQYF TGTGCCAGCAGTTTAGATTACGATACGCAGTATTTT
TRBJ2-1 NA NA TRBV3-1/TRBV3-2 CASSHSGDSYNEQFF TGTGCCAGCAGCCACTCTGGGGACTCCTACAATGAGCAGTTCTTC
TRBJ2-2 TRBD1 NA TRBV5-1 CASSWGLQGYTGELFF TGCGCCAGCAGCTGGGGCTTACAGGGGTACACCGGGGAGCTGTTTTTT
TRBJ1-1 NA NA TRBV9 CASSVAIGTPTEAFF TGTGCCAGCAGCGTAGCTATAGGGACACCAACTGAAGCTTTCTTT
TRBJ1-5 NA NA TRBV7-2 CASSLLRGVGNQPQHF TGTGCCAGCAGCTTATTGAGGGGGGTCGGCAATCAGCCCCAGCATTTT
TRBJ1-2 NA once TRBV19 CASRHPSLGGYTF TGTGCCAGTAGGCATCCTTCCTTGGGCGGCTACACCTTC
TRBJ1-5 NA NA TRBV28 CASSPLNQPQHF TGTGCCAGCAGTCCACTCAATCAGCCCCAGCATTTT
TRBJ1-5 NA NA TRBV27 CASSKRGQLRPQHF TGTGCCAGCTCTAAACGCGGACAGTTGCGTCCCCAGCATTTT
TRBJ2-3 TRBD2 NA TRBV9 CASSVRGGRTDTQYF TGTGCCAGCAGCGTACGCGGGGGGCGAACAGATACGCAGTATTTT
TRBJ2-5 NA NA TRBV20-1 CSASTTGETQYF TGCAGTGCTAGTACGACGGGAGAGACCCAGTACTTC
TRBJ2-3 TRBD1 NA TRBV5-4 CASSGPGTAALPSTDTQYF TGTGCCAGCAGCGGACCCGGGACAGCGGCCTTACCTAGCACAGATACGCAGTATTTT
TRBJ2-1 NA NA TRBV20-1 CSASTGGGSYNEQFF TGCAGTGCTAGTACGGGGGGCGGGTCCTACAATGAGCAGTTCTTC
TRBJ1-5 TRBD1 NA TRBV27 CASSLVGGLQPQHF TGTGCCAGCAGTTTAGTAGGGGGCCTACAGCCCCAGCATTTT